The clone carrying this TCR beta chain appeared a single time. Germline CDR1 reads SGHTA; CDR2 reads FQGNSA. The CDR3 contains 16 residues. With 7 bases removed from V and 1 base from J, the gap between germline ends came to 19 bases. The data originate from a study of OX40 agonist ivuxolimab in advanced cancers. About the study: The study reported partial responses in three patients: one hepatocellular carcinoma, two cutaneous melanoma.

Libraries were prepared by immunoSEQ multiplex PCR; TCRdb keeps only in-frame clonotypes and omits some of them. There are some 83,000 clones in the sample; 90% to 95% occur only once, and approximately 0.69% lies in the top ten. This receptor was obtained from an adult with an advanced solid tumor such as melanoma, head and neck, liver or kidney cancer. The rearrangement uses TRBV7-2 and TRBJ1-2, with D maybe TRBD1 (5 bases). Sequenced material: CD4+ or CD8+ T cells sorted from blood, taken in a trial of the OX40 agonist ivuxolimab. The CDR3 DNA follows: TGTGCCAGCACTTTTGTCCGGGGACCGCTTAACTATGGCTACACCTTC. Its translation: CASTFVRGPLNYGYTF.